The 21 T cell receptor beta chains listed next were all sequenced from one sample in a study of cytomegalovirus exposure and HLA in healthy donors. A multiplex PCR was run with 60 Vbeta primers and 13 Jbeta primers. Profiled with immunoSEQ multiplex PCR; TCRdb holds only in-frame clones, not every one. The sample lists 150,000 to 200,000 clones, approximately 70% occurring once. Sequencing used PBMCs. These TCRs come from a woman under 40 in good health and CMV-seronegative.

This sequence joins TRBV5-1 and TRBJ2-7, with 7 bases lining up with TRBD1. Germline V gene lookup returns CDR1 SGHRS and CDR2 YFSETQ. CDR3 length equals 13 residues. The trim removed 2 bases at V and 4 bases at J, leaving 3 bases unmatched. CDR3 bases: TGCGCCAGCAGCTTCCGACAGGGTTACGAGCAGTACTTC. Amino acids: CASSFRQGYEQYF.

The chain combines TRBV6-5 with TRBJ2-7, with 11 bases matching TRBD2. The germline V gene has CDR1 MNHEY and CDR2 SVGAGI. The junction had 6 bases not matched to a gene; V was cut back by 6 bases and J by 2 bases. The CDR3 consists of 15 residues. CDR3 region: CASSTRGLAAYEQYF. DNA for the CDR3: TGTGCCAGCAGCACGAGGGGACTAGCGGCCTACGAGCAGTACTTC.

The chain has TRBV15 and TRBJ1-1; D uncertain. Germline V lookup: CDR1 LNHNV, CDR2 YYDKDF (reference sequence). The V end lost 1 base, the J end lost 4 bases, and 16 bases lay between the germline ends. CDR3 size: 16 residues. The DNA of the CDR3 is TGTGCCACCAGCAGAGGCGGAGTGCGTCTTTCCACTGAAGCTTTCTTT. Translated, it gives CATSRGGVRLSTEAFF.

This sequence joins TRBV4-2 and TRBJ2-1, with 8 positions matching TRBD2. This CDR3 spans 16 amino acids. The J segment lost 7 bases and the V segment lost 0 bases, leaving 8 bases of the junction unmatched. Germline loops: CDR1 LGHNA, CDR2 YNFKEQ. The CDR3 bases are TGTGCCAGCAGCCAAGAGGGACCGGGGGGGGGAAATGAGCAGTTCTTC. Its translation: CASSQEGPGGGNEQFF.

This clone was detected once. J is TRBJ2-7 and V is TRBV2; TRBD1 matches 7 bases. The CDR3 sequence is 12 residues long. V lost 10 bases, J lost 0 bases, and 3 bases stayed unmatched. The germline gives CDR1 SNHLY, CDR2 FYNNEI. This CDR3 is CAIQGYSYEQYF. The CDR3, as DNA: TGTGCCATACAGGGGTACTCCTACGAGCAGTACTTC.

The J gene is TRBJ2-7, the V gene TRBV10-1; possibly TRBD2 for D (6 bases). The ends were cut back, 4 bases at V and 0 bases at J, with 19 bases in the middle. In germline, CDR1 is WNHNN, CDR2 SYGVQD (reference sequence). The CDR3 sequence is 17 residues long. CDR3 DNA sequence: TGCGCCAGCAGTGCAAAACCCGGGACTGGATCCTCCTACGAGCAGTACTTC. Translation: CASSAKPGTGSSYEQYF.

Comments on this clone: The junction departs from the called germline gene at one end, perhaps through a read error. The CDR3 is CASSKERDRAYNEQFF. CDR3 nucleotide sequence: TGTGCCAGCAGCAAAGAAAGGGACAGGGCATACAATGAGCAGTTCTTC. The chain employs TRBV4-2 and TRBJ2-1, with 9 bases fitting TRBD1. Germline lookup yields CDR1 LGHNA and CDR2 YNFKEQ. The CDR3 consists of 16 residues.

The rearrangement joins TRBV19 to TRBJ1-3; 7 positions match TRBD1. Germline assignment: CDR1 LNHDA and CDR2 SQIVND (reference sequence). Losses at the gene ends were 5 bases for V and 0 bases for J; bases not matched to a gene: 4. The CDR3 covers 15 residues. The CDR3 region has the DNA TGTGCCAGTAGTCCAGGGACAGTCTCTGGAAACACCATATATTTT. This gives the protein CASSPGTVSGNTIYF.

The V gene is TRBV4-1, the J gene TRBJ1-2; TRBD1 matches 7 bases. CDR1 is MGHRA and CDR2 is YSYEKL in the germline V gene. The ends lost 1 base at V and 3 bases at J; junction bases unmatched: 2. The CDR3 length is 14 residues. CDR3 in DNA: TGCGCCAGCAGCCAAGGAGGGGGCGACTATGGCTACACCTTC. Translation: CASSQGGGDYGYTF.

The rearrangement uses TRBV4-1 and TRBJ2-5; TRBD2 aligns across 12 bases. V lost 1 base and J lost 4; bases outside the gene matches: 7. Germline CDR1 and CDR2: MGHRA and YSYEKL. The CDR3 is made up of 17 amino acids. CDR3 region: CASSQATSGRAGETQYF. The DNA of the CDR3 is TGCGCCAGCAGCCAAGCGACTAGCGGGAGAGCGGGAGAGACCCAGTACTTC.

The rearrangement uses TRBV5-1 and TRBJ2-3; TRBD1 aligns across 12 bases. This CDR3 contains 17 residues. Trimming removed 0 bases from V and 3 bases from J; junction bases left unmatched: 5. Germline values: CDR1 SGHRS, CDR2 YFSETQ. The CDR3 region is CASSLDGTGGETDTQYF. In DNA form, the CDR3 reads TGCGCCAGCAGCTTGGACGGGACAGGGGGCGAGACAGATACGCAGTATTTT.

This clone was seen a handful of times. The V call is TRBV11-2, the J call TRBJ2-7, with TRBD2 identical over 15 bases. CDR1 is SGHAT, CDR2 FQNNGV, per germline. The CDR3 runs to 17 residues. The V and J ends lost 5 bases and 7 bases, in that order; junction bases with no gene match: 12. CDR3 protein: CASSVYGLAGGRIEQYF. In DNA form, the CDR3 reads TGTGCCAGCAGCGTATACGGACTAGCGGGGGGGCGAATTGAGCAGTACTTC. The whole variable domain, filled in from reference TRBV11-2 and TRBJ2-7, reads EAGVAQSPRYKIIEKRQSVAFWCNPISGHATLYWYQQILGQGPKLLIQFQNNGVVDDSQLPKDRFSAERLKGVDSTLKIQPAKLEDSAVYLCASSVYGLAGGRIEQYFGPGTRLTVT.

The chain links TRBV30 to TRBJ2-3; 7 bases fit TRBD1. The CDR3 has 15 residues. V trimming: 0 bases; J trimming: 0 bases; junction bases outside the gene matches: 3. Per germline, CDR1 GTSNPN and CDR2 SVGIG (reference sequence). The CDR3 nucleotides are TGTGCCTGGAGTGTTGGGACAGTCAGCACAGATACGCAGTATTTT. It translates to CAWSVGTVSTDTQYF. The full variable domain, rest sourced from reference TRBV30 and TRBJ2-3, is SQTIHQWPATLVQPVGSPLSLECTVEGTSNPNLYWYRQAAGRGLQLLFYSVGIGQISSEVPQNLSASRPQDRQFILSSKKLLLSDSGFYLCAWSVGTVSTDTQYFGPGTRLTVL.

The chain links TRBV4-1 to TRBJ2-3; the D is unclear. CDR3 length: 18 residues. Trimming stripped 5 bases from V and 0 bases from J, with 21 bases between. Germline V lookup: CDR1 MGHRA, CDR2 YSYEKL. CDR3: CASSSQDIGDPSTDTQYF. For the CDR3, the DNA is TGCGCCAGCAGCAGCCAAGATATCGGTGATCCCAGCACAGATACGCAGTATTTT.

The table lists this clone with a count of one. V is TRBV2 and J is TRBJ2-2; TRBD1 agrees at 9 bases. CDR1 is SNHLY and CDR2 is FYNNEI in the germline V gene. V trimming: 6 bases; J trimming: 7 bases; junction bases outside the gene matches: 6. The CDR3 spans 14 residues. CDR3 in amino acids: CASRRGTGNGELFF. The CDR3 nucleotides read TGTGCCAGCAGAAGGGGGACAGGGAACGGGGAGCTGTTTTTT.

V and J are TRBV12-5 and TRBJ2-2; the D gene is possibly TRBD2 (6 bases). The CDR3 has 20 residues. The germline CDR1 and CDR2 sequences are LGHNT and FRNRAP. V gave up 1 base and J gave up 2 bases, with 23 bases separating them. The CDR3 nucleotides are TGTGCTAGTGGTTTGGCCATTATCCCCAGAAGGAGGGAAAACACCGGGGAGCTGTTTTTT. It encodes CASGLAIIPRRRENTGELFF.

This clone showed up just once. The chain carries TRBV5-5 and TRBJ2-1; 7 nucleotides agree with TRBD2. V lost 4 bases to trimming and J lost 8 bases; unmatched junction nucleotides: 6. Germline values: CDR1 SGHKS, CDR2 YYEKEE (reference sequence). This CDR3 is built from 13 residues. CDR3 residues: CASSPGGIDEQFF. In DNA, the CDR3 is TGTGCCAGCAGCCCCGGGGGGATCGATGAGCAGTTCTTC.

This clone has a handful of counts. Mismatch with germline at one junction end may stem from a read error. V usage is TRBV4-3 and J usage is TRBJ2-7; D uncertain. The CDR3 consists of 13 residues. The germline V gene encodes CDR1 LGHNA and CDR2 YSLEER. CDR3 nucleotides: TGCGCCAGCAGCCAAGTAGCCTCCCACGAGCAGTACTTC. Translating it yields CASSQVASHEQYF.

This clone was counted a single time. The chain links TRBV5-1 to TRBJ2-1; D not certain. CDR1 is SGHRS, CDR2 YFSETQ, per germline. V was clipped by 4 bases and J by 3 bases, with 14 bases between them. The CDR3 spans 15 residues. For the CDR3, the DNA is TGCGCCAGCAGCCTACCCCTAGGAGACTACAATGAGCAGTTCTTC. Protein product: CASSLPLGDYNEQFF.

Worth noting for this clone: Relative to the germline gene, one junction end is altered; a read error may explain this. This chain uses TRBV18 with TRBJ1-4, with a weak D call TRBD1 (5 bases). The CDR3 loop spans 15 amino acids. Germline values: CDR1 KGHSH, CDR2 LQKENI. CDR3 bases: TGTGCCAGCTCACCATTCGGACAAACAAGTGAAAAACCGTTTTTT. Amino acid sequence: CASSPFGQTSEKPFF.

V usage is TRBV5-1 and J usage is TRBJ2-2; D unclear. V lost 1 base and J 2 bases, leaving 6 bases between the germline ends. Germline V gene data show CDR1 as SGHRS and CDR2 as YFSETQ. The CDR3 has 14 amino acids. The CDR3 coding sequence is TGCGCCAGCAGCTTGACTGTCAACACCGGGGAGCTGTTTTTT. This translates into CASSLTVNTGELFF.